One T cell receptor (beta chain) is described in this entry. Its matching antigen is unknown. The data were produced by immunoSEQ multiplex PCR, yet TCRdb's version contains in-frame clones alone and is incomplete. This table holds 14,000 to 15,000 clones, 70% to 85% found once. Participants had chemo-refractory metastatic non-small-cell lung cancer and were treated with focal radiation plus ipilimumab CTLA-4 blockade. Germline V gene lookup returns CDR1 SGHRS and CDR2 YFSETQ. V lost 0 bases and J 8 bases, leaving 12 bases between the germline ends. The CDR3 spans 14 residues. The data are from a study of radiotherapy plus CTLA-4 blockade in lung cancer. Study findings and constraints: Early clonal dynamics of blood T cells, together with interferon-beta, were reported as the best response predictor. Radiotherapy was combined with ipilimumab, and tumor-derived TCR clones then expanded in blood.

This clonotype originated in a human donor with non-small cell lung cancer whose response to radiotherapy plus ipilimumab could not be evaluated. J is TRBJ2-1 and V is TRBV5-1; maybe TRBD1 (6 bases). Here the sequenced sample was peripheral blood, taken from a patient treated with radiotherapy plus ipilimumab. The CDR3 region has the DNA TGCGCCAGCAGCTTGGAGGGACAAAACTATGAGCAGTTCTTC. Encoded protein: CASSLEGQNYEQFF.